This TCR beta chain derives from a study of blood T cells in healthy people across ages. Next came a second PCR, run for about 6 to 11 cycles, which used a sample-barcoded 5' primer along with a J-beta primer mix. Each CDR3 protein gets one entry after TCRdb re-called the 5' RACE reads with MiXCR. The profile shows fewer than 1 million distinct CDR3 sequences, under 45% of them singletons. The donors, aged roughly 6 to 95, were healthy Caucasians from Russia. Germline CDR1 and CDR2: MDHEN and SYDVKM. This CDR3 has 16 amino acids. The trim removed 7 bases at V and 3 bases at J, leaving 13 bases unmatched. Study-wide results and caveats: Older individuals had lower TCR beta diversity per million T cells (the decline was roughly linear).

Note on this clonotype: Antigen: not known.

The source of this sequence is a man aged 60 to 75 in good health. V and J are TRBV28 and TRBJ2-3; 7 bases fit TRBD2. Source material: blood. The CDR3 reads CASTSGDYGGTDTQYF. The DNA for the CDR3 is TGTGCCAGCACAAGCGGGGACTACGGGGGGACAGATACGCAGTATTTT.